The next 27 T cell receptor beta chains were all read from a single sample in a study of shared clonotypes between healthy human individuals. Positively selected for CCR7, the CD45RO-negative cells used as naive CD8 cells excluded terminally differentiated effector memory CD45RA+ cells. TCRdb's table, derived via immunoSEQ multiplex PCR, lists solely in-frame clones and lacks some. The data contain about 2.1 million clones, about 92% of them seen just once; the ten biggest clones take up 1.5% to 2%. The sequencing input was naive CD8+ T cells from PBMCs. Receptors originate from a man aged 18 to 29 in good health. Some clones in this sample may be carry-over from other donors' samples.

V is TRBV27 and J is TRBJ2-7; D call uncertain. Trimming stripped 0 bases from V and 6 bases from J, with 9 bases between. The CDR3 consists of 13 residues. Germline CDR1 and CDR2: MNHEY and SMNVEV (reference sequence). CDR3 protein: CASSLSGSLEQYF. CDR3 nucleotide sequence: TGTGCCAGCAGTTTATCGGGCAGTCTCGAGCAGTACTTC.

A note on this clone: The same CDR3 arises from other DNA sequences in this sample as well. V gene TRBV27 combines with J gene TRBJ1-5; unclear D gene. Germline CDR1 MNHEY, CDR2 SMNVEV (reference sequence). Trimming cost V 6 bases and J 6 bases, with 12 bases left between them. The CDR3 totals 13 residues. The CDR3 DNA sequence: TGTGCCAGCAGCCCAAGGGCTGGTCAGCCCCAGCATTTT. This encodes CASSPRAGQPQHF.

J is TRBJ2-7 and V is TRBV28; D might be TRBD2 (5 bases). The CDR3 loop spans 15 amino acids. CDR1 and CDR2 (germline): MDHEN, SYDVKM. V lost 1 base and J 1 base, leaving 11 bases between the germline ends. CDR3 nucleotide sequence: TGTGCCAGCAGTTTATATGGGGAGAATTCCTACGAGCAGTACTTC. Protein: CASSLYGENSYEQYF.

The V and J genes are TRBV6-5 and TRBJ2-1, with 7 bases fitting TRBD2. The CDR3 loop spans 15 amino acids. From germline, CDR1 is MNHEY and CDR2 SVGAGI. Unmatched junction bases numbered 9, after V lost 6 bases and J lost 4 bases. CDR3 amino acids: CASSSAGADYNEQFF. The CDR3 DNA sequence: TGTGCCAGCAGCTCCGCGGGAGCCGATTACAATGAGCAGTTCTTC.

The J gene is TRBJ1-3, the V gene TRBV6-5; D gene uncertain. The CDR3 covers 12 residues. Germline V lookup: CDR1 MNHEY, CDR2 SVGAGI. V was cut by 8 bases and J by 2 bases, with 7 bases left in between. The CDR3 reads CASAGAGNTIYF. In nucleotides, the CDR3 is TGTGCCAGCGCCGGGGCTGGAAACACCATATATTTT.

The rearrangement links TRBV4-1 to TRBJ2-5; D is uncertain. With the DNA end fitting TRBJ2-7 better, the J assignment may be wrong. The V gene's germline CDR1 is MGHRA and CDR2 YSYEKL. CDR3 length: 14 amino acids. In nucleotides, the CDR3 is TGCGCCAGCAGGGCGGCGCCAAGCTCCTACGAGCAGTACTTC. Translating gives CASRAAPSSYEQYF.

The rearrangement joins TRBV9 to TRBJ1-2, with 9 bases aligning to TRBD1. The junction had 5 bases not matched to a gene; V was cut back by 0 bases and J by 5 bases. Germline CDR1 SGDLS, CDR2 YYNGEE. The CDR3 extends over 15 amino acids. This CDR3 reads CASSVGGTGKYGYTF. CDR3 DNA: TGTGCCAGCAGCGTAGGGGGGACAGGGAAGTATGGCTACACCTTC.

The chain couples TRBV19 to TRBJ1-5; D not certain. This CDR3 is 14 amino acids long. Germline loops: CDR1 LNHDA, CDR2 SQIVND (reference sequence). V was pared by 5 bases and J by 0 bases, with 8 bases between. In DNA form, the CDR3 reads TGTGCCAGTAGTGAGCCGTATAGCAATCAGCCCCAGCATTTT. It yields the protein CASSEPYSNQPQHF.

The chain uses TRBV27 and TRBJ2-7, with D unclear. This CDR3 region has 15 residues. The V end lost 3 bases, the J end lost 7 bases, and 19 bases lay between the germline ends. The germline CDR1 and CDR2 sequences are MNHEY and SMNVEV (reference sequence). The CDR3 bases are TGTGCCAGCAGTTTCCTGGCAGGCCCCCCCCTGGAGCAGTACTTC. Encoded protein: CASSFLAGPPLEQYF.

The chain joins TRBV27 to TRBJ2-7; either TRBD1 or TRBD2 may supply D (5 bases each). The length of the CDR3 is 15 residues. Trimming removed 2 bases from V and 0 bases from J, with 11 bases in between. The germline gives CDR1 MNHEY, CDR2 SMNVEV (reference sequence). CDR3 bases: TGTGCCAGCAGTTTACTGGGGGTAAGCTCCTACGAGCAGTACTTC. Translation: CASSLLGVSSYEQYF.

The chain employs TRBV29-1 and TRBJ2-5; D gene ambiguous. The last part of the DNA fits TRBJ2-7 better; the J call may be wrong. This CDR3 contains 12 residues. Germline V gene sequence: CDR1 SQVTM, CDR2 ANQGSEA. As DNA, the CDR3 is TGCAGCGTTGAAGGGAGACCCGGCGAGCAGTACTTC. Amino acid sequence: CSVEGRPGEQYF.

The gene calls are TRBV29-1 and TRBJ2-2; D may match TRBD1 or TRBD2 (7 bases each). In germline, CDR1 is SQVTM, CDR2 ANQGSEA. V shed 4 bases and J shed 5 bases, with 20 bases lying between them. The CDR3 runs to 16 residues. Written as DNA, the CDR3 is TGCAGCGTTGTTGTAGGGGAGGGGGCGAGGACCGGGGAGCTGTTTTTT. Translated, it gives CSVVVGEGARTGELFF.

The J gene is TRBJ2-7, the V gene TRBV19, with 10 bases lining up with TRBD2. The CDR3 totals 14 residues. V was pared by 3 bases and J by 5 bases, with 4 bases of the junction left unmatched. Per germline, CDR1 LNHDA and CDR2 SQIVND (reference sequence). CDR3 coding DNA: TGTGCCAGTAGTATTGGACTAGCGGTGGACGAGCAGTACTTC. Encoded protein: CASSIGLAVDEQYF.

The chain uses TRBV2 and TRBJ2-1, with 7 nucleotides matching TRBD2. The CDR3 spans 15 residues. J lost 0 bases, V lost 6 bases, and 5 bases had no gene match. Germline V gene lookup returns CDR1 SNHLY and CDR2 FYNNEI. CDR3 sequence reads: CASSDTSDSYNEQFF. The CDR3 region has the DNA TGTGCCAGCAGCGACACTAGCGACTCCTACAATGAGCAGTTCTTC. Filled out from reference TRBV2 and TRBJ2-1, the complete variable domain reads EPEVTQTPSHQVTQMGQEVILRCVPISNHLYFYWYRQILGQKVEFLVSFYNNEISEKSEIFDDQFSVERPDGSNFTLKIRSTKLEDSAMYFCASSDTSDSYNEQFFGPGTRLTVL.

The gene calls are TRBV5-1 and TRBJ2-5, with 10 positions matching TRBD1. The germline V gene encodes CDR1 SGHRS and CDR2 YFSETQ. V trimming: 0 bases; J trimming: 5 bases; junction bases outside the gene matches: 10. The CDR3 is 17 residues long. CDR3 nucleotides: TGCGCCAGCAGCTTGGAGGAGACAGGGGGCGAAGCCGAGACCCAGTACTTC. This gives the protein CASSLEETGGEAETQYF.

This rearrangement joins TRBV4-1 to TRBJ1-5, with D possibly matching TRBD1 (6 bases). Germline CDR1 reads MGHRA; CDR2 reads YSYEKL. The length of the CDR3 is 18 residues. V was trimmed by 3 bases and J by 1 base, leaving 19 bases between them. CDR3 coding DNA: TGCGCCAGCAGCCATTTCTTTATGGGGGGCGGGAGCAATCAGCCCCAGCATTTT. Translating it yields CASSHFFMGGGSNQPQHF.

Details on this clone: This specimen includes other DNA sequences encoding the same CDR3. The gene calls are TRBV27 and TRBJ2-7; D possibly corresponds to TRBD1 (6 bases). There are 13 residues in the CDR3. V dropped 3 bases and J dropped 3 bases, with 9 bases sitting between them. Germline loops: CDR1 MNHEY, CDR2 SMNVEV (reference sequence). DNA for the CDR3: TGTGCCAGCAGTTTGACAGGAAACTACGAGCAGTACTTC. Protein sequence: CASSLTGNYEQYF.

The rearrangement joins TRBV6-1 to TRBJ2-3; 12 nucleotides line up with TRBD2. The CDR3 has 18 residues. With V trimmed by 2 bases and J by 1 base, 7 bases remained unmatched. Germline CDR1 reads MNHNS; CDR2 reads SASEGT. Written as DNA, the CDR3 is TGTGCCAGCAGTGAACCTAGCGGGAGGGCCGCGGGCACAGATACGCAGTATTTT. Protein sequence: CASSEPSGRAAGTDTQYF.

The J gene is TRBJ2-1, the V gene TRBV4-1; D is unclear. This CDR3 comprises 16 residues. The germline gives CDR1 MGHRA, CDR2 YSYEKL. V lost 0 bases and J 7 bases, leaving 16 bases between the germline ends. CDR3 protein: CASSQDGVEWRNEQFF. Written as DNA, the CDR3 is TGCGCCAGCAGCCAAGACGGAGTGGAGTGGAGAAATGAGCAGTTCTTC.

A word on this clone: This sample also contains other DNA sequences that code for the same CDR3. The rearrangement links TRBV28 to TRBJ2-5, with D perhaps matching TRBD1 or TRBD2 (5 bases each). Germline-derived CDR1 and CDR2 are MDHEN and SYDVKM. This CDR3 comprises 13 residues. V was trimmed by 2 bases and J by 5 bases, leaving 9 bases between them. CDR3 DNA sequence: TGTGCCAGCAGTTTAGGTTGGGGGGAGACCCAGTACTTC. Protein product: CASSLGWGETQYF.

The chain uses TRBV9 and TRBJ2-6; 7 nucleotides line up with TRBD1. The V segment lost 3 bases and the J segment 0 bases; nucleotides outside the gene matches: 9. The CDR3 is made up of 18 amino acids. Germline V gives CDR1 SGDLS, CDR2 YYNGEE. CDR3 in amino acids: CASSARDRVYSGANVLTF. DNA of the CDR3: TGTGCCAGCAGCGCCCGGGACAGAGTTTACTCTGGGGCCAACGTCCTGACTTTC.

The chain combines TRBV7-8 with TRBJ2-7; a possible D gene is TRBD1 (6 bases). Germline V gene data show CDR1 as SGHVS and CDR2 as FQNEAQ. The V end was cut by 2 bases, the J end by 6 bases, with 14 bases between. CDR3 size: 14 residues. DNA for the CDR3: TGTGCCAGCAGCTTATTTCAGGGGAGAGGCGAGCAGTACTTC. Protein sequence: CASSLFQGRGEQYF.

The rearrangement links TRBV7-9 to TRBJ1-1, with unresolved D. Germline assignment: CDR1 SEHNR and CDR2 FQNEAQ (reference sequence). Deletions cut 6 bases from V and 0 bases from J, with 5 bases between. The length of the CDR3 is 12 residues. The CDR3 coding sequence is TGTGCCAGCAGGTCGATGAACACTGAAGCTTTCTTT. It encodes CASRSMNTEAFF.

The chain links TRBV6-1 to TRBJ2-7; D possibly corresponds to TRBD1 (6 bases). The germline CDR1 and CDR2 sequences are MNHNS and SASEGT. Trimming removed 0 bases at V and 2 bases at J, with 17 bases between. This CDR3 has 17 residues. CDR3 in DNA: TGTGCCAGCAGTGAAGCGTCCGGGACACTCAGAACCTACGAGCAGTACTTC. This codes for CASSEASGTLRTYEQYF.

About this clone itself: At the DNA level, this CDR3 is encoded by other sequences in the same sample as well. This chain links TRBV29-1 with TRBJ2-2; D remains ambiguous. The V gene's germline CDR1 is SQVTM and CDR2 ANQGSEA. With 4 bases removed from V and 2 bases from J, the gap between germline ends came to 8 bases. This CDR3 is 13 amino acids long. The CDR3 loop reads CSVVTANTGELFF. The CDR3 region has the DNA TGCAGCGTTGTAACCGCAAACACCGGGGAGCTGTTTTTT.

The rearrangement uses TRBV2 and TRBJ2-7; D unclear. Germline CDR1 reads SNHLY; CDR2 reads FYNNEI. The ends were cut back, 3 bases at V and 0 bases at J, with 6 bases in the middle. This CDR3 has 13 residues. The CDR3 sequence is CASSEAVSYEQYF. CDR3 coding DNA: TGTGCCAGCAGTGAGGCAGTCTCCTACGAGCAGTACTTC.

This chain joins TRBV7-9 and TRBJ1-2; 7 bases match TRBD1. Trimming at V came to 3 bases and at J to 3 bases, leaving 16 bases not matched to a gene. Germline CDR1 reads SEHNR; CDR2 reads FQNEAQ (reference sequence). The CDR3 length is 18 residues. The CDR3 nucleotides read TGTGCCAGCAGCTTGTTCCCTAATCCCCCGGGACAGCACTATGGCTACACCTTC. Protein sequence: CASSLFPNPPGQHYGYTF. Together with reference TRBV7-9 and TRBJ1-2, the CDR3 gives the full variable domain: DTGVSQNPRHKITKRGQNVTFRCDPISEHNRLYWYRQTLGQGPEFLTYFQNEAQLEKSRLLSDRFSAERPKGSFSTLEIQRTEQGDSAMYLCASSLFPNPPGQHYGYTFGSGTRLTVV.